In this sample, the clone carrying this TCR beta chain turned up a few times. No antigen is known for it. CDR1 is SGHTA, CDR2 FQGNSA, per germline. J was trimmed by 9 bases and V by 3 bases; bases with no gene match: 7. The CDR3 spans 14 residues. This sample is drawn from a study of blood T cells in healthy people across ages. Whole-study results and caveats: Long-lived donors carried more naive CD4+ cells and greater diversity than aged donors.

A second roughly 6 to 12 cycle PCR used barcoded and J-beta primers. TCRdb re-called the 5' RACE reads through MiXCR, storing one row per CDR3 protein. The profile shows approximately 690,000 distinct CDR3 sequences, around two fifths of them singletons. The sample was blood. This clonotype was sampled from a man older than 75 in good health. The gene calls are TRBV7-2 and TRBJ2-5, with 10 bases matching TRBD1. The CDR3 sequence is CASSLTHGTGAQYF. The CDR3, as DNA: TGTGCCAGCAGCTTGACTCACGGGACAGGGGCCCAGTACTTC.